This T cell receptor beta chain was recovered during a study of blood T cell repertoires in COVID-19 (dated by TCRdb to about 2020). For context, the study as a whole: The collaborator samples originated in the United States, Italy and Spain and spanned the acute and convalescent phases of COVID-19. Sample metadata almost always included a de-identified subject ID, COVID-19 status, age in years and sex. A freely available public database, intended as a resource for researchers studying the immune response to SARS-CoV-2, is where the repertoires were released. Where available, HLA class I and class II types were taken from metadata supplied by the sample provider and were not determined by assay-based typing. The dataset comprised deeply sampled blood TCRbeta repertoires from subjects exposed to, actively infected with, or recovered from COVID-19. Samples came from the ongoing ImmuneRACE study (first 160 participants) plus 1,254 subjects from 6 global collaborators. The prospective study material was composed of cDNA or gDNA derived from T cells, B-cell-depleted T cells, or PBMCs.

V loses 8 bases at its end and J loses 0 bases; junction bases beyond the gene matches: 8. The germline V gene provides CDR1 MNHEY and CDR2 SVGAGI. The CDR3 holds 15 amino acids from the cysteine to the phenylalanine. Only the CDR3 DNA is retained, 45 bases long and in frame from the first base. Collaborating institutions collected whole blood in K2EDTA tubes following their own protocols. For TCRbeta analysis, collaborator samples were shipped as frozen whole blood, as isolated PBMCs, or as DNA extracted from either sample type. TCRbeta CDR3 regions were amplified from genomic DNA by means of the immunoSEQ Assay, a bias-controlled multiplex PCR. Concerning the study's data processing: The number of nucleated cells in each sample was estimated by amplification of reference gene primers within the assay. Sequence reads were collapsed and filtered to measure the absolute abundance of every unique TCRbeta CDR3 rearrangement. Productive Simpson clonality was computed per sample as the square root of Simpson's diversity index over productive rearrangements. TCRdb mirrors the immuneACCESS table, restricted to in-frame sequences. Some clones are absent from its copies; in checked studies, under half trace to an unresolved V gene, and the reason for the others is unknown. That table supplies the V and J calls and clone size; D and trimming were determined from the DNA. In this sample the table shows about 440,000 clones, 80% to 90% of which occur a single time. The ten largest clones represent roughly 4% of the sample.

Paper-wide results and their limitations: Clinical and demographic metadata were provided uncurated, with the amount varying by source and participant.

As for this clone: The clone's antigen remains unknown. The input lacks base qualities; no much larger clone sits a single base away.

The specimen sequenced was peripheral blood. In this chain, TRBV6-5 is recombined with TRBJ2-3; TRBD2 matches 7 bases in the middle. The receptor's source is a woman aged 30 to 39 with acute or convalescent COVID-19. Here is the DNA: TGTGCCAGCTCAAACGACGGGAGGAGCACAGATACGCAGTATTTT. Translated, this is CASSNDGRSTDTQYF.